Presented here are 9 T cell receptor beta chains from one specimen sequenced in a study of early T cells in non-severe SARS-CoV-2 infection. TCRdb passed the 5' RACE reads through MiXCR, listing each CDR3 protein once. This table has about 52,000 distinct CDR3 sequences, approximately 6.7% appearing once. Sequencing input: whole blood. The receptors here all came from an adult who was a healthcare worker with PCR-confirmed SARS-CoV-2 infection or an uninfected control (not recorded which).

V usage is TRBV2 and J usage is TRBJ2-3, with D tentatively TRBD2 (6 bases). The CDR3 extends over 15 amino acids. CDR1 is SNHLY and CDR2 is FYNNEI in the germline V gene. V dropped 5 bases and J dropped 3 bases, with 15 bases sitting between them. CDR3 in DNA: TGTGCCAGCAGTCCAACTAGCAGCGGGACAGATACGCAGTATTTT. Translation: CASSPTSSGTDTQYF.

The table lists this clonotype with many counts. V is TRBV29-1 and J is TRBJ1-4; TRBD1 matches 12 bases. V gave up 4 bases and J gave up 4 bases; unmatched junction bases: 4. This CDR3 is built from 15 residues. Per germline, CDR1 SQVTM and CDR2 ANQGSEA. CDR3 amino acids: CSVGDRGPGNEKLFF. The CDR3 nucleotides are TGCAGCGTTGGGGACAGGGGGCCGGGTAATGAAAAACTGTTTTTT.

This clonotype has at least ten counts. CDR3 nucleotide sequence: TGTGCCAGCAGTTTCACGGCAACTAATGAAAAACTGTTTTTT. Amino acid sequence: CASSFTATNEKLFF. The rearrangement joins TRBV27 to TRBJ1-4; D not certain. The V and J ends lost 3 bases and 0 bases respectively, with 5 bases between them. The CDR3 totals 14 residues. Germline CDR1 is MNHEY and CDR2 is SMNVEV (reference sequence).

This clonotype was seen ten or more times. This chain joins TRBV13 and TRBJ2-1; no definite D call. This CDR3 has 18 amino acids. Per the germline V gene, CDR1 is PRHDT and CDR2 is FYEKMQ (reference sequence). V shed 2 bases and J shed 0 bases, with 17 bases lying between them. CDR3 in DNA: TGTGCCAGCAGCTTACGGCCGCGCGGTACAAGCTCCTACAATGAGCAGTTCTTC. Amino acid sequence: CASSLRPRGTSSYNEQFF.

At least ten counts were recorded for this clonotype. The rearrangement links TRBV6-5 to TRBJ1-2, with 7 nucleotides matching TRBD1. V lost 8 bases and J lost 0; bases outside the gene matches: 3. Germline CDR1 and CDR2: MNHEY and SVGAGI. The CDR3 extends over 13 amino acids. In DNA form, the CDR3 reads TGTGCCAGCCGGGACAGCTCTAACTATGGCTACACCTTC. Its protein is CASRDSSNYGYTF.

This clonotype was picked up many times. This chain links TRBV6-1 with TRBJ1-1; 10 bases fit TRBD1. The J segment lost 2 bases and the V segment lost 4 bases, leaving 4 bases of the junction unmatched. CDR1 and CDR2 from the germline V gene are MNHNS and SASEGT. This CDR3 has 15 residues. The CDR3, as DNA: TGTGCCAGCAGTGCAGGGACAGGGGCAAACACTGAAGCTTTCTTT. It codes for CASSAGTGANTEAFF.

The genes are TRBV18 and TRBJ2-1, with a weak D call TRBD2 (6 bases). Per germline, CDR1 KGHSH and CDR2 LQKENI. Trimming removed 4 bases from V and 0 bases from J, with 10 bases in between. The CDR3 sequence is 15 residues long. CDR3 bases: TGTGCCAGCTCACTATCGACTAGCTCCTACAATGAGCAGTTCTTC. Translated: CASSLSTSSYNEQFF. The full variable domain, completed using reference TRBV18 and TRBJ2-1, is NAGVMQNPRHLVRRRGQEARLRCSPMKGHSHVYWYRQLPEEGLKFMVYLQKENIIDESGMPKERFSAEFPKEGPSILRIQQVVRGDSAAYFCASSLSTSSYNEQFFGPGTRLTVL.

Many counts were recorded for this clonotype. V is TRBV19 and J is TRBJ2-3; no firm D call. The germline V gene encodes CDR1 LNHDA and CDR2 SQIVND (reference sequence). V gave up 4 bases and J gave up 0 bases, with 14 bases separating them. This CDR3 comprises 16 residues. CDR3 coding DNA: TGTGCCAGTAGTACGAACCTCAGGTGGAGCACAGATACGCAGTATTTT. Its translation: CASSTNLRWSTDTQYF. Full variable domain (outside the CDR3, taken from reference TRBV19 and TRBJ2-3): DGGITQSPKYLFRKEGQNVTLSCEQNLNHDAMYWYRQDPGQGLRLIYYSQIVNDFQKGDIAEGYSVSREKKESFPLTVTSAQKNPTAFYLCASSTNLRWSTDTQYFGPGTRLTVL.

This clonotype showed up many times. V is TRBV7-6 and J is TRBJ1-1; tentative D call: TRBD1 (5 bases). Germline V lookup: CDR1 SGHVS, CDR2 FNYEAQ. This CDR3 contains 15 residues. Trimming shortened V by 1 base and J by 1 base, and 10 bases separated the two germline ends. CDR3 loop: CASSLGGSKNTEAFF. In nucleotides, the CDR3 is TGTGCCAGCAGCTTAGGGGGGAGTAAGAACACTGAAGCTTTCTTT.